The 26 T cell receptor beta chains below were found in one sample sequenced in a study of blood T cell repertoires in COVID-19. This table comes from immunoSEQ multiplex PCR, and its TCRdb copy is limited to in-frame clones, with some not included. The sample includes about 21,000 clones, 70% to 90% of them seen just once. What was sequenced was peripheral blood. All receptors come from a human donor in a cohort sampled during active COVID-19.

This chain uses TRBV5-1 with TRBJ1-5; TRBD1 matches at 7 bases. The V gene's germline CDR1 is SGHRS and CDR2 YFSETQ. V lost 4 bases and J lost 4; bases outside the gene matches: 8. CDR3 length: 15 amino acids. CDR3 loop: CASSTGTDINQPQHF. The CDR3 DNA reads as TGCGCCAGCAGCACCGGGACAGATATTAATCAGCCCCAGCATTTT.

This clone is labeled as medium-sized. The chain couples TRBV30 to TRBJ2-7, with D perhaps TRBD2 (6 bases). Trimming pared 0 bases from V and 3 bases from J, leaving 12 bases between. There are 14 residues in the CDR3. The germline V gene has CDR1 GTSNPN and CDR2 SVGIG (reference sequence). The DNA for the CDR3 is TGTGCCTGGAGTGTAGACGGGGGAATCTACGAGCAGTACTTC. It translates to CAWSVDGGIYEQYF.

The CDR3 spells CASSPQGLSRGYTF. CDR3 sequence (DNA): TGTGCCAGCAGTCCTCAGGGCCTCTCTAGAGGCTACACCTTC. The chain has TRBV6-6 and TRBJ1-2; weak D call: TRBD1 (5 bases). The germline V gene encodes CDR1 MNHNY and CDR2 SVGAGI (reference sequence). The CDR3 runs 14 residues. Between the trimmed V and J ends, which lost 5 bases and 8 bases, there was a span of 18 bases.

This clone was observed a handful of times. The V call is TRBV6-5, the J call TRBJ2-2, with 8 positions matching TRBD1. There are 14 residues in the CDR3. V trimming: 7 bases; J trimming: 5 bases; junction bases outside the gene matches: 6. CDR1 is MNHEY, CDR2 SVGAGI, per germline. DNA for the CDR3: TGTGCCAGCACCGGGACAGGAGATACCGGGGAGCTGTTTTTT. It encodes CASTGTGDTGELFF.

The chain is built from TRBV28 and TRBJ2-1, with D tentatively TRBD2 (5 bases). Germline lookup yields CDR1 MDHEN and CDR2 SYDVKM. V gave up 6 bases and J gave up 9 bases, with 18 bases separating them. The CDR3 runs to 14 residues. The CDR3: CASSTKPPSSEQFF. DNA of the CDR3: TGTGCCAGCAGCACTAAACCGCCTAGCAGTGAGCAGTTCTTC.

This chain joins TRBV6-1 and TRBJ1-2; D gene ambiguous. V lost 1 base and J lost 1, with 7 bases in between. The length of the CDR3 is 14 residues. Germline V gives CDR1 MNHNS, CDR2 SASEGT. The CDR3 protein is CASSEGGNNYGYTF. In nucleotides, the CDR3 is TGTGCCAGCAGTGAAGGCGGGAATAACTATGGCTACACCTTC.

In this sample, this clone turned up a few times. J is TRBJ1-2 and V is TRBV5-1; perhaps TRBD1 as D (6 bases). The length of the CDR3 is 15 residues. With 0 bases removed from V and 1 base from J, the gap between germline ends came to 10 bases. Germline-derived CDR1 and CDR2 are SGHRS and YFSETQ. The CDR3 DNA sequence: TGCGCCAGCAGCTTGGAGGGCAGGGGTAACTATGGCTACACCTTC. Amino acid sequence: CASSLEGRGNYGYTF. Based on the CDR3 plus reference TRBV5-1 and TRBJ1-2, the full variable domain is KAGVTQTPRYLIKTRGQQVTLSCSPISGHRSVSWYQQTPGQGLQFLFEYFSETQRNKGNFPGRFSGRQFSNSRSEMNVSTLELGDSALYLCASSLEGRGNYGYTFGSGTRLTVV.

This clone was seen just once. This rearrangement joins TRBV7-3 to TRBJ2-7; 11 bases map to TRBD2. V gave up 5 bases and J gave up 2 bases; unmatched junction bases: 8. The CDR3 is 16 residues long. Per germline, CDR1 SGHTA and CDR2 FQGTGA. Written as DNA, the CDR3 is TGTGCCAGCAGCCCCTCAGGGACTAGCGGAACCTACGAGCAGTACTTC. Translated, it gives CASSPSGTSGTYEQYF.

This clone was recorded only once. J is TRBJ2-7 and V is TRBV24-1, with 9 bases identical to TRBD1. V dropped 7 bases and J dropped 5; count of bases not matched to a gene: 11. Per germline, CDR1 KGHDR and CDR2 SFDVKD. The CDR3 has 15 amino acids. CDR3 sequence reads: CATSGNRGHSNEQYF. The CDR3 DNA is TGTGCCACCAGCGGGAACAGGGGGCATTCGAACGAGCAGTACTTC.

This sequence joins TRBV4-2 and TRBJ2-3; the match to TRBD2 covers 7 bases. The CDR3 length is 18 residues. V was pared by 2 bases and J by 0 bases, with 11 bases of the junction left unmatched. CDR1 and CDR2 from the germline V gene are LGHNA and YNFKEQ. The CDR3 sequence is CASSQRPLADTSTDTQYF. The CDR3 bases are TGTGCCAGCAGCCAACGACCCCTAGCGGACACTAGCACAGATACGCAGTATTTT.

The chain recombines TRBV3-1 (or the pseudogene TRBV3-2) with TRBJ1-2; a weak D match, TRBD1 (6 bases). Germline V gene data show CDR1 as LGHDT and CDR2 as YNNKEL (reference sequence). The V end was cut by 0 bases, the J end by 5 bases, with 10 bases between. The CDR3 is made up of 14 amino acids. This chain's CDR3 is CASSQEWTDYGYTF. The CDR3 coding sequence is TGTGCCAGCAGCCAAGAATGGACAGATTATGGCTACACCTTC.

The V gene is TRBV9, the J gene TRBJ1-5, with D tentatively TRBD1 (6 bases). The CDR3 is 14 amino acids. CDR1 is SGDLS and CDR2 is YYNGEE in the germline V gene. V lost 0 bases and J lost 4, with 8 bases in between. The CDR3 DNA is TGTGCCAGCAGCGTAGCAGGGGTGAATCAGCCCCAGCATTTT. Translation gives CASSVAGVNQPQHF.

J is TRBJ1-5 and V is TRBV7-2; D is uncertain. V gave up 5 bases and J gave up 9 bases, with 11 bases separating them. Germline V gives CDR1 SGHTA, CDR2 FQGNSA. This CDR3 region has 12 residues. The CDR3 loop reads CASSGASRPQHF. For the CDR3, the DNA is TGTGCCAGCAGCGGAGCCTCGCGGCCCCAGCATTTT.

This chain uses TRBV4-1 with TRBJ2-7; 11 nucleotides line up with TRBD2. The CDR3 has 15 residues. Germline assignment: CDR1 MGHRA and CDR2 YSYEKL. The trim removed 4 bases at V and 3 bases at J, leaving 5 bases unmatched. The CDR3 DNA reads TGCGCCAGCAGCCGCCTAGCGGGAGGTTACTACGAGCAGTACTTC. It translates to CASSRLAGGYYEQYF.

This clone was seen once. This chain connects TRBV5-5 to TRBJ1-1, with TRBD1 as a possible D gene (6 bases). V was trimmed by 3 bases and J by 7 bases, leaving 13 bases between them. This CDR3 is built from 13 residues. Germline V gene sequence: CDR1 SGHKS, CDR2 YYEKEE (reference sequence). In nucleotides, the CDR3 is TGTGCCAGCAGCTGGACAGTAAATGGTGAAGCTTTCTTT. Translation: CASSWTVNGEAFF. Supplemented by reference TRBV5-5 and TRBJ1-1, the full variable domain reads DAGVTQSPTHLIKTRGQQVTLRCSPISGHKSVSWYQQVLGQGPQFIFQYYEKEERGRGNFPDRFSARQFPNYSSELNVNALLLGDSALYLCASSWTVNGEAFFGQGTRLTVV.

The chain carries TRBV10-3 and TRBJ2-6; 7 bases align to TRBD1. This CDR3 has 17 residues. Germline CDR1 and CDR2: ENHRY and SYGVKD. V dropped 4 bases and J dropped 0; count of bases not matched to a gene: 6. CDR3 sequence reads: CAISGQGYLSGANVLTF. The CDR3 bases are TGTGCCATCAGTGGACAGGGATATCTCTCTGGGGCCAACGTCCTGACTTTC.

This clone was observed once. CDR3 region: CASSSLAGDGYTF. CDR3 bases: TGCGCCAGCAGTTCACTTGCCGGAGATGGCTACACCTTC. This sequence joins TRBV10-2 and TRBJ1-2, with D hard to call. The germline V gene has CDR1 WSHSY and CDR2 SAAADI. The CDR3 is made up of 13 amino acids. V gave up 5 bases and J gave up 6 bases, with 13 bases separating them.

The chain recombines TRBV7-2 with TRBJ2-7; D possibly corresponds to TRBD1 (6 bases). The CDR3 extends over 16 amino acids. CDR1 and CDR2 from the germline V gene are SGHTA and FQGNSA. Trimming took 0 bases from V and 1 from J, leaving 13 bases between them. The CDR3 DNA is TGTGCCAGCAGCTTAGCGGCCTCACAGGGATCCTACGAGCAGTACTTC. Translating gives CASSLAASQGSYEQYF.

The chain recombines TRBV19 with TRBJ1-2, with D hard to call. CDR1 and CDR2 from the germline V gene are LNHDA and SQIVND (reference sequence). This CDR3 region has 14 residues. The V end was cut by 9 bases, the J end by 0 bases, with 14 bases between. For the CDR3, the DNA is TGTGCCAGCAGCTACAGTTCCGCTAACTATGGCTACACCTTC. The encoded protein is CASSYSSANYGYTF.

The gene calls are TRBV6-5 and TRBJ1-5; a weak D match, TRBD1 (6 bases). In germline, CDR1 is MNHEY, CDR2 SVGAGI. There are 15 residues in the CDR3. V lost 6 bases and J 5 bases, leaving 17 bases between the germline ends. CDR3 in DNA: TGTGCCAGCAGGATACAGGGCGTTCAACATCAGCCCCAGCATTTT. Translated, it gives CASRIQGVQHQPQHF.

The chain couples TRBV6-5 to TRBJ1-2; 9 bases are shared with TRBD1. CDR3 length equals 16 residues. Trimming cost V 4 bases and J 2 bases; bases outside gene matches: 8. Germline loops: CDR1 MNHEY, CDR2 SVGAGI. CDR3 sequence: CASSSPPGQGNYGYTF. CDR3 coding DNA: TGTGCCAGCAGTTCACCCCCCGGACAGGGGAACTATGGCTACACCTTC.

The V and J genes are TRBV7-2 and TRBJ1-3; D remains unclear. Germline CDR1 reads SGHTA; CDR2 reads FQGNSA. V was cut by 5 bases and J by 4 bases, with 12 bases left in between. The CDR3 length is 14 residues. The CDR3 nucleotides are TGTGCCAGCAGCCCCGCGGGGAGGGGAAACACCATATATTTT. Residues: CASSPAGRGNTIYF.

The chain employs TRBV6-5 and TRBJ1-5; D is perhaps TRBD1 (6 bases). Trimming left V 7 bases short and J 0 bases short, with 10 bases between. CDR3 size: 14 residues. Per the germline V gene, CDR1 is MNHEY and CDR2 is SVGAGI. The CDR3 bases are TGTGCCAGCAAGTCGGACAGTAGCAATCAGCCCCAGCATTTT. It encodes CASKSDSSNQPQHF.

For the CDR3, the DNA is TGCAGCGTTGCTCGCGCAGGGGACTATGGCTACACCTTC. Its protein is CSVARAGDYGYTF. The chain is built from TRBV29-1 and TRBJ1-2, with D perhaps TRBD1 (6 bases). Germline CDR1 and CDR2: SQVTM and ANQGSEA. The CDR3 length is 13 residues. The ends were cut back, 4 bases at V and 3 bases at J, with 12 bases in the middle.

With respect to this clone: This sample also contains other DNA sequences that code for the same CDR3. This sequence joins TRBV4-1 and TRBJ2-7; TRBD1 matches at 10 bases. From germline, CDR1 is MGHRA and CDR2 YSYEKL. The junction had 4 bases not matched to a gene; V was cut back by 3 bases and J by 2 bases. The CDR3 is 15 residues long. The CDR3 loop reads CASSQAGQGAYEQYF. Here the CDR3 DNA reads TGCGCCAGCAGCCAGGCCGGACAGGGGGCCTACGAGCAGTACTTC.

This clone was picked up a small number of times. The chain uses TRBV19 and TRBJ1-1; 10 bases are a match to TRBD1. CDR1 is LNHDA and CDR2 is SQIVND in the germline V gene (reference sequence). Germline trimming cut 3 bases from V and 2 bases from J; bases unmatched to any gene: 6. CDR3 length: 16 amino acids. CDR3 loop: CASSILPTGGNTEAFF. The CDR3 nucleotides read TGTGCCAGTAGTATCCTCCCGACAGGGGGCAACACTGAAGCTTTCTTT.